This TCR beta chain is from a study of shared clonotypes between healthy human individuals. Study-wide context: Sampling drew on donors who were a couple of women and a few men aged 18 to 49. Findings and limits, study-wide: Relative to clonotypes present in all four donors, those not shared had lower generation probabilities. Sharing across a handful of donors was seen in around 5.1% of naive CD4 clonotypes.

Trimming left V 3 bases short and J 0 bases short, with 7 bases between. Germline loops: CDR1 SGHKS, CDR2 YYEKEE (reference sequence). CDR3 length equals 15 residues. For every subset, genomic DNA was evenly distributed across several immunoSEQ plates. Here immunoSEQ multiplex PCR was the method, and the copy in TCRdb shows in-frame clones only, minus some. The sample consists of 300,000 to 350,000 clones, roughly 80% of them appearing once. This clone came up a few times. Its antigen remains unknown. This clonotype originated in a young man in good health. Material for sequencing was memory CD4+ T cells sorted from blood. Subset indicated: CD45RA-negative fraction. This chain uses TRBV5-5 with TRBJ2-6, with D maybe TRBD1 (5 bases). The CDR3 bases are TGTGCCAGCAGCTCCGACAGCTCTGGGGCCAACGTCCTGACTTTC. This translates into CASSSDSSGANVLTF.